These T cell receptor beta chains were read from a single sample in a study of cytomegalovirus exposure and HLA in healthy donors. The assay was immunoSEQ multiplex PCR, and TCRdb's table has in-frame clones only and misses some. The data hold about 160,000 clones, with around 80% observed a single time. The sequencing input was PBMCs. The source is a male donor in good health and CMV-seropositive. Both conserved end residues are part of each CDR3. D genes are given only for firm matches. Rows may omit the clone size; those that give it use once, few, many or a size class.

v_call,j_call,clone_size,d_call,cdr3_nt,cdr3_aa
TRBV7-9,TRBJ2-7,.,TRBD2,TGTGCCAGCAGCCCATGGGTCGGGAGGAACGAGCAGTACTTC,CASSPWVGRNEQYF
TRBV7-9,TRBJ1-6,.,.,TGTGCCAGCAGCTTATCAGGCTCCTATAATTCACCCCTCCACTTT,CASSLSGSYNSPLHF
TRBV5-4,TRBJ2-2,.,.,TGTGCCAGCAGCTTTAGTCAGAGGATGTACACCGGGGAGCTGTTTTTT,CASSFSQRMYTGELFF
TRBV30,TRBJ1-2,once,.,TGTGCCTGGACCAGCCAGACAGGTTTGGGGGGCTACACCTTC,CAWTSQTGLGGYTF
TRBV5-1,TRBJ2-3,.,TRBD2,TGCGCCAGCACGAGGGGAGGGCTTAATACGCAGTATTTT,CASTRGGLNTQYF
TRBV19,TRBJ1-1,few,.,TGTGCCAGTAGTATTCTAGGGGTGAACACTGAAGCTTTCTTT,CASSILGVNTEAFF
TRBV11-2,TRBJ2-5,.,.,TGTGCCAGCAGCAGCAGGGTCCAAGAGACCCAGTACTTC,CASSSRVQETQYF
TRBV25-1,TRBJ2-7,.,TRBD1,TGTGCCAGTCAAGGACAGGTAAGCTCCTACGAGCAGTACTTC,CASQGQVSSYEQYF
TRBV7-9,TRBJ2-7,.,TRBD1,TGTGCCAGCAGCGCAGGACAGGGGGCTCTCTACGAGCAGTACTTC,CASSAGQGALYEQYF
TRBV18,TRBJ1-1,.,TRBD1,TGTGCCAGCTCACCCCTCCCAAAGGGGGCCGGCGACACTGAAGCTTTCTTT,CASSPLPKGAGDTEAFF
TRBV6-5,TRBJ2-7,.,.,TGTGCCAGCAGTTACCAGGGGTGGGGCTCCTACGAGCAGTACTTC,CASSYQGWGSYEQYF
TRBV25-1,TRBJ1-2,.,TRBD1,TGTGCCAGCAGTGAAACTGGGACAGGGGAGGATGGCTACACCTTC,CASSETGTGEDGYTF
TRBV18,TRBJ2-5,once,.,TGTGCCAGCTCACTTACGGGGGTCCGGGAGACCCAGTACTTC,CASSLTGVRETQYF
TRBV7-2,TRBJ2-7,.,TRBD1,TGTGCCAGCAGCTTTGCAGGGGGCCACGAGCAGTACTTC,CASSFAGGHEQYF
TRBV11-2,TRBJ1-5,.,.,TGTGCCAGCAGCTTAGGCGGGTACGGCAATCAGCCCCAGCATTTT,CASSLGGYGNQPQHF
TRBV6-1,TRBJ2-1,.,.,TGTGCCAGCCCGCTTCCCGGGAGAGATGAGCAGTTCTTC,CASPLPGRDEQFF
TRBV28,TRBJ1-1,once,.,TGTGCCAGCAGTTTTCCCTGGCTAAAACGGGGGACTGAAGCTTTCTTT,CASSFPWLKRGTEAFF
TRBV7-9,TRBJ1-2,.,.,TGTGCCAGCAGCTTAGTCGGACAGCTCTATGGCTACACCTTC,CASSLVGQLYGYTF
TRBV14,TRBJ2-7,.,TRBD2,TGTGCCAGCAGCCCCTGGGGGGGCTCCTACGAGCAGTACTTC,CASSPWGGSYEQYF
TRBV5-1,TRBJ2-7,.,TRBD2,TGCGCCAGCAATCGGGGCGGGAGCTCCTCCGAGCAGTACTTC,CASNRGGSSSEQYF
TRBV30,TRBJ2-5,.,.,TGTGCCTGGAGTGTATGGCGGTTCCAAGAGACCCAGTACTTC,CAWSVWRFQETQYF
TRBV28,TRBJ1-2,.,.,TGTGCCAGCAGTACCCCGGGGTCGGGCTATGGCTACACCTTC,CASSTPGSGYGYTF
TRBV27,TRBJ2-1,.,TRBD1,TGTGCCAGCAGTTCGACAGGGGTCAATGAGCAGTTCTTC,CASSSTGVNEQFF